This T cell receptor (beta chain) stems from a study of radiotherapy plus CTLA-4 blockade in lung cancer (dated by TCRdb to 2016 to 2019). Concerning the study at large: Objective responses were observed in 15% to 20% of enrolled patients, and disease control was achieved in 30% to 40%.

The study tested focal radiation therapy combined with CTLA-4 blockade (ipilimumab) in patients with chemo-refractory metastatic non-small-cell lung cancer. Overall results and qualifications from the work: After treatment with radiotherapy and ipilimumab, TCR clones that originated in tumors expanded in peripheral blood. Early dynamic changes in blood T cell clones, together with increased serum interferon-beta after radiation, were reported as the strongest predictors of response.

At the junction V is shortened by 1 base and J by 7 bases, with 7 bases in between. The germline V gene provides CDR1 SGHTA and CDR2 FQGNSA. The CDR3 sequence holds 13 residues, the cysteine and phenylalanine included. Kept here is only the CDR3 DNA, which spans 39 bases and is read in frame from base 1. Libraries came from the immunoSEQ multiplex PCR assay. TCRdb obtained this table from immuneACCESS and retained in-frame rearrangements with V and J assigned. These tables miss some clones; where compared with another copy, unresolved V genes account for less than half of the shortfall, and the remainder is unexplained. The sample data list about 90,000 clones, and 60% to 80% of these were observed just once. Around 15% of the sample comes from the top ten. Points on this clone: There is no known antigen for this receptor. Qualities for individual bases were not recorded, and no much larger clone is one base off.

The sequence links TRBV7-2 to TRBJ1-4; the D gene identity is not certain. The sequences come from peripheral blood, collected from a patient treated with radiotherapy plus ipilimumab. This receptor was identified in a human donor with non-small cell lung cancer that progressed on radiotherapy plus ipilimumab. CDR3 sequence: CASSLVRGEKLFF. The DNA sequence is as follows: TGTGCCAGCAGCTTAGTTCGGGGTGAAAAACTGTTTTTT.